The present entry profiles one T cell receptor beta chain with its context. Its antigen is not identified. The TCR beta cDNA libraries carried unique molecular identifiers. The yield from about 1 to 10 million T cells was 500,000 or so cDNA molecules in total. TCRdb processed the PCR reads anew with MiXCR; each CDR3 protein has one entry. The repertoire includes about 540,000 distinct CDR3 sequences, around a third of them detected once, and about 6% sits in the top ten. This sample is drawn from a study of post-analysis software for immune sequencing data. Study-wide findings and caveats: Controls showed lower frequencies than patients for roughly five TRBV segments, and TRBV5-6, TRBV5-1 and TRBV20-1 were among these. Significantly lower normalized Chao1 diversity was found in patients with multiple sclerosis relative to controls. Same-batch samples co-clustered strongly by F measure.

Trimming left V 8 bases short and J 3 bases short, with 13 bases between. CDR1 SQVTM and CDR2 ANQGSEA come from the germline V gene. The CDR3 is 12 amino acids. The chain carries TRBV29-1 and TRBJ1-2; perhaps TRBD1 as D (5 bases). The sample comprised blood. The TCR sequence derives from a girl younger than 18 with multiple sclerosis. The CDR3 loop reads CSFGGADYGYTF. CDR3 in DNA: TGCAGCTTCGGAGGGGCGGACTATGGCTACACCTTC.